This T cell receptor beta chain stems from a study of blood T cell repertoires in COVID-19. In the study overall: Researchers got acute and convalescent COVID-19 samples from the United States, Italy and Spain. From T cells, B-cell-depleted T cells, or PBMCs came the material, which was cDNA or gDNA.

There are many counts of this clone. As handled by the study authors: Amplified reference gene primers provided the basis for estimating nucleated cell counts. TCRdb's copy holds only in-frame clones and misses some; the assay was immunoSEQ multiplex PCR. V, J and clone size were drawn from that table, and D and trimming were deduced from the DNA. This sample has 150,000 to 200,000 clones, with about 80% found just once. Germline lookup yields CDR1 SNHLY and CDR2 FYNNEI. This CDR3 is built from 13 residues. Trimming took 8 bases from V and 1 from J; bases not matched to a gene: 3. The sequence was collected from a woman aged 80 or over with acute or convalescent COVID-19. This chain uses TRBV2 with TRBJ2-3; 7 bases line up with TRBD2. Sequences were obtained from peripheral blood. For the CDR3, the DNA is TGTGCCAGCGGGGGGGTTGGCACAGATACGCAGTATTTT. Protein: CASGGVGTDTQYF.